Listed below are T cell receptor beta chains from one sample, sequenced in a study of cytomegalovirus exposure and HLA in healthy donors. Measured with immunoSEQ multiplex PCR; TCRdb has only the in-frame clones, and not every one. The table includes 90,000 to 150,000 clones, around 78% detected once. The sample comprised PBMCs. The receptors shown here come from a woman in her thirties in good health and CMV-seropositive. CDR3s include the opening cysteine and the closing phenylalanine or tryptophan. Each record gives: D gene, clone size, V gene, J gene, CDR3 DNA, CDR3 protein. The D gene is left open where the match is weak. For some rows the clone size is stated as once, few or many, or as a class when expanded; others skip it.

TRBD2,-,TRBV4-1,TRBJ2-1,TGCGCCAGCAGCCAAGATGTCGGACTAGCGGGGGATACCAATGAGCAGTTCTTC,CASSQDVGLAGDTNEQFF
TRBD2,-,TRBV2,TRBJ2-4,TGTGCCAGCAGAGATAGCGGGGGGGCGGGCATTCAGTACTTC,CASRDSGGAGIQYF
-,-,TRBV4-1,TRBJ2-7,TGCGCCAGCAGCCAGTCTTTTATTGGTCGGGGGTTCGACGAGCAGTACTTC,CASSQSFIGRGFDEQYF
-,-,TRBV10-1,TRBJ2-2,TGCGCCAGCAATGGGTTGCGGGGCACCGGGGAGCTGTTTTTT,CASNGLRGTGELFF
-,-,TRBV6-5,TRBJ1-6,TGTGCCAGCAGTTACTCGCAGGGATATAATTCACCCCTCCACTTT,CASSYSQGYNSPLHF
-,-,TRBV5-1,TRBJ1-2,TGCGCCAGCAGGGTTGGGAGTAACTATGGCTACACCTTC,CASRVGSNYGYTF
-,-,TRBV15,TRBJ1-5,TGTGCCACCAGCAGCTGGGCCGAGGGTGGTCAGCCCCAGCATTTT,CATSSWAEGGQPQHF
TRBD1,-,TRBV29-1,TRBJ1-2,TGCAGCGTTGAGAACCCGGGACAGATCTATGGCTACACCTTC,CSVENPGQIYGYTF
TRBD1,-,TRBV6-1,TRBJ2-7,TGTGCCAGCAGGTCCGACAGGGGAATAAGCGAGCAGTACTTC,CASRSDRGISEQYF
TRBD1,-,TRBV6-5,TRBJ1-5,TGTGCCAGCAGTTACCCTAACAGGGGGTCTCAGCCCCAGCATTTT,CASSYPNRGSQPQHF
-,-,TRBV18,TRBJ2-7,TGTGCCAGCTCGTGGAGGGACGCAGGGAGTAGGTACGAGCAGTACTTC,CASSWRDAGSRYEQYF
-,-,TRBV6-1,TRBJ1-6,TGTGCCAGCAGGGTCATGACAGGCCCTAATTCACCCCTCCACTTT,CASRVMTGPNSPLHF
TRBD2,-,TRBV11-2,TRBJ2-3,TGTGCCAGCAGCGCCTACCCACGAGCGGGGGACACAGATACGCAGTATTTT,CASSAYPRAGDTDTQYF
-,-,TRBV28,TRBJ2-1,TGTGCCAGCAGGGGCCGGACTCTGTTCTACAATGAGCAGTTCTTC,CASRGRTLFYNEQFF
-,once,TRBV27,TRBJ2-7,TGTGCCAGCAGTTTAGTCCGAGCGGGTCCGTACGAGCAGTACTTC,CASSLVRAGPYEQYF
-,-,TRBV18,TRBJ1-6,TGTGCCAGCTCACCACTTGGGAACCAGGGGTTCAATTCACCCCTCCACTTT,CASSPLGNQGFNSPLHF
-,-,TRBV6-4,TRBJ1-6,TGTGCCAGCAGTATGACAGACTATAATTCACCCCTCCACTTT,CASSMTDYNSPLHF
TRBD2,-,TRBV6-1,TRBJ2-5,TGTGCCAGCAGGGACGCGGGGGGTTATGAGACCCAGTACTTC,CASRDAGGYETQYF
-,-,TRBV30,TRBJ1-6,TGTGCCTGGACGAGGGAGCGTAATTCACCCCTCCACTTT,CAWTRERNSPLHF
-,-,TRBV11-2,TRBJ1-1,TGTGCCAGCAGCTTAATCTCAACCCGTGGGCAAGCTTTCTTT,CASSLISTRGQAFF
TRBD1,-,TRBV4-3,TRBJ1-2,TGCGCCAGCAGCCAAGACGGACAGGGCTACTATGGCTACACCTTC,CASSQDGQGYYGYTF
-,-,TRBV2,TRBJ2-3,TGTGCCAGCAGTGAGGTGGGGGCGAGTGATACGCAGTATTTT,CASSEVGASDTQYF
-,-,TRBV4-3,TRBJ2-3,TGCGCCAGCAGCCAAGATCTCCCGGATACGCAGTATTTT,CASSQDLPDTQYF
-,-,TRBV27,TRBJ1-5,TGTGCCAGCAGTTTAAGCAGGTCGGCACAGCCCCAGCATTTT,CASSLSRSAQPQHF
-,-,TRBV5-6,TRBJ1-2,TGTGCCAGCAGCCTCAAGGACGGGAGAGGTTCGGGCTACACCTTC,CASSLKDGRGSGYTF
TRBD1,-,TRBV6-1,TRBJ1-2,TGTGCCAGCAGACTCGGGACAGGGGATGGCTACACCTTC,CASRLGTGDGYTF
-,-,TRBV6-1,TRBJ1-2,TGTGCCAGCACCCCCGCCCGGGGGTCATTGTCTTACACCTTC,CASTPARGSLSYTF
-,-,TRBV7-3,TRBJ1-3,TGTGCCAGCAGCACAGTACCTGGAAACACCATATATTTT,CASSTVPGNTIYF
-,-,TRBV19,TRBJ1-1,TGTGCCAGTAGTAGTGGCCGGGGGGTGGGTACTGAAGCTTTCTTT,CASSSGRGVGTEAFF
TRBD2,-,TRBV4-2,TRBJ2-3,TGTGCCAGCAGCCAGGGACTAGCGGGGGGGCCAAACACAGATACGCAGTATTTT,CASSQGLAGGPNTDTQYF
-,-,TRBV20-1,TRBJ1-4,TGCAGTGCTTCTAGGGAAAAACTGTTTTTT,CSASREKLFF
-,-,TRBV6-5,TRBJ1-2,TGTGCCAGCAGTTACGAGCCGACAGTCTATGGCTACACCTTC,CASSYEPTVYGYTF
TRBD1,-,TRBV10-2,TRBJ2-7,TGCGCCAGCAGTGACGCAGTGACAGGGCCCCGTGAGCAGTACTTC,CASSDAVTGPREQYF
TRBD2,-,TRBV14,TRBJ2-5,TGTGCCAGCAGCCCCTCGGGACTAGTAGAGGAGACCCAGTACTTC,CASSPSGLVEETQYF
TRBD2,-,TRBV13,TRBJ2-3,TGTGCCAGCAGCTTCGAGCGGGGGGGCTACACAGATACGCAGTATTTT,CASSFERGGYTDTQYF
-,-,TRBV5-1,TRBJ2-7,TGCGCCAGCAGTCCGGGTTGGACTACCAAAGAGCAGTACTTC,CASSPGWTTKEQYF
TRBD2,-,TRBV5-4,TRBJ2-5,TGTGCCAGCAGCCCCATGGAGCGGGGTGGGGAGACCCAGTACTTC,CASSPMERGGETQYF
-,few,TRBV4-1,TRBJ1-1,TGCGCCAGCAGGGAGGGGCCAAACACTGAAGCTTTCTTT,CASREGPNTEAFF
TRBD1,-,TRBV11-3,TRBJ2-3,TGTGCCAGCAGCCCGGGACAGGGGGCGGGAGATACGCAGTATTTT,CASSPGQGAGDTQYF
-,-,TRBV29-1,TRBJ2-1,TGCAGCGGGCTCAGGGCAGGGATACACAATGAGCAGTTCTTC,CSGLRAGIHNEQFF
-,few,TRBV2,TRBJ2-5,TGTGCCAGCAGCCCATCCTCGCGGGAGACCCAGTACTTC,CASSPSSRETQYF
-,few,TRBV7-9,TRBJ1-1,TGTGCCAGCAGCGTACAGGGTGGAACTGAAGCTTTCTTT,CASSVQGGTEAFF
TRBD1,-,TRBV2,TRBJ1-2,TGTGCCAGCAGTGAACCGGACAGGGTTAACTATGGCTACACCTTC,CASSEPDRVNYGYTF
-,-,TRBV30,TRBJ1-2,TGTGCCTGGAGTGTACGCGGCAGACTCAAGGAAGGCTACACCTTC,CAWSVRGRLKEGYTF
TRBD2,-,TRBV10-3,TRBJ2-3,TGTGCCATCAGCATAGCGGGGGGAGGCACAGATACGCAGTATTTT,CAISIAGGGTDTQYF
TRBD2,-,TRBV5-1,TRBJ2-7,TGCGCCAGCAGCTTGGCCGGAGCTAGCGGGGTAGGTGAGCAGTACTTC,CASSLAGASGVGEQYF
-,-,TRBV11-3,TRBJ2-1,TGTGCCAGCAGCTTAGGTGGAGGAGGGAGCTCCTACAATGAGCAGTTCTTC,CASSLGGGGSSYNEQFF